The 24 T cell receptor beta chains in this list originate from one sample, sequenced in a study of cytomegalovirus exposure and HLA in healthy donors. Profiling relied on immunoSEQ multiplex PCR, and the TCRdb table lists in-frame clones only, not all of them. The data show 170,000 or so clones, approximately 83% seen once. Sequenced: PBMCs. The receptors stem from a woman aged 18-35 years in good health and CMV-seropositive.

The gene calls are TRBV6-5 and TRBJ1-1, with 11 positions matching TRBD1. From germline, CDR1 is MNHEY and CDR2 SVGAGI. The ends lost 6 bases at V and 5 bases at J; junction bases unmatched: 8. The CDR3 is 15 amino acids. In DNA form, the CDR3 reads TGTGCCAGCAGAAGGACAGGGGGCTCCGGTACTGAAGCTTTCTTT. This gives the protein CASRRTGGSGTEAFF.

This clone was counted a single time. This chain uses TRBV7-9 with TRBJ1-2; D is perhaps TRBD1 (6 bases). CDR1 and CDR2 (germline): SEHNR, FQNEAQ (reference sequence). The germline V and J ends were trimmed by 3 bases and 0 bases, with 11 bases remaining between them. The CDR3 contains 15 residues. The CDR3 spells CASSLVGQPNYGYTF. DNA of the CDR3: TGTGCCAGCAGCTTGGTAGGACAGCCTAACTATGGCTACACCTTC. Drawing the rest from reference TRBV7-9 and TRBJ1-2, the complete variable domain is DTGVSQNPRHKITKRGQNVTFRCDPISEHNRLYWYRQTLGQGPEFLTYFQNEAQLEKSRLLSDRFSAERPKGSFSTLEIQRTEQGDSAMYLCASSLVGQPNYGYTFGSGTRLTVV.

The V and J genes are TRBV7-2 and TRBJ2-7; 7 nucleotides align to TRBD1. This CDR3 comprises 15 residues. Germline assignment: CDR1 SGHTA and CDR2 FQGNSA. The V segment lost 5 bases and the J segment 3 bases; nucleotides outside the gene matches: 10. CDR3 nucleotide sequence: TGTGCCAGCAGCCCGAGGACAGGTCAAGACTACGAGCAGTACTTC. Translation gives CASSPRTGQDYEQYF.

This chain connects TRBV2 to TRBJ2-1; tentative D call: TRBD2 (6 bases). CDR1 is SNHLY, CDR2 FYNNEI, per germline. V lost 5 bases and J 7 bases, leaving 9 bases between the germline ends. The CDR3 runs 12 residues. In DNA form, the CDR3 reads TGTGCCAGCAGTTTGGAGGGTAATGAGCAGTTCTTC. It yields the protein CASSLEGNEQFF.

The chain recombines TRBV7-7 with TRBJ2-7; D might be TRBD1 (6 bases). V was cut by 0 bases and J by 3 bases, with 6 bases left in between. The CDR3 has 13 residues. The germline gives CDR1 SSHAT, CDR2 FNYEAQ (reference sequence). CDR3 sequence reads: CASSLADSYEQYF. CDR3 DNA: TGTGCCAGCAGCTTAGCGGACAGCTACGAGCAGTACTTC.

The chain employs TRBV7-9 and TRBJ2-2; D remains ambiguous. The germline V and J ends were trimmed by 3 bases and 4 bases, with 6 bases remaining between them. CDR3 size: 13 residues. CDR1 SEHNR and CDR2 FQNEAQ come from the germline V gene (reference sequence). The DNA of the CDR3 is TGTGCCAGCAGCTTGAAGCTCACCGGGGAGCTGTTTTTT. It specifies CASSLKLTGELFF. The whole variable domain, filled in from reference TRBV7-9 and TRBJ2-2, reads DTGVSQNPRHKITKRGQNVTFRCDPISEHNRLYWYRQTLGQGPEFLTYFQNEAQLEKSRLLSDRFSAERPKGSFSTLEIQRTEQGDSAMYLCASSLKLTGELFFGEGSRLTVL.

This chain connects TRBV11-2 to TRBJ1-2; D unclear. The CDR3 loop spans 14 amino acids. The germline V gene encodes CDR1 SGHAT and CDR2 FQNNGV. Trimming cost V 1 base and J 2 bases, with 8 bases left between them. CDR3 DNA: TGTGCCAGCAGCTTAGCCGCGGCAAACTATGGCTACACCTTC. This encodes CASSLAAANYGYTF.

There are a few counts of this clone. In the same sample, other DNA sequences code for this CDR3. The chain uses TRBV9 and TRBJ2-5; TRBD1 matches at 7 bases. The length of the CDR3 is 14 residues. Germline V lookup: CDR1 SGDLS, CDR2 YYNGEE. V lost 0 bases to trimming and J lost 5 bases; unmatched junction nucleotides: 4. CDR3 in amino acids: CASSVGQGVETQYF. In DNA form, the CDR3 reads TGTGCCAGCAGCGTAGGACAGGGAGTGGAGACCCAGTACTTC.

The chain couples TRBV5-1 to TRBJ2-7; tentative D call: TRBD2 (6 bases). The CDR3 contains 14 residues. Trimming cost V 4 bases and J 6 bases, with 17 bases left between them. The V gene's germline CDR1 is SGHRS and CDR2 YFSETQ. CDR3 amino acids: CASSPPGVKGEQYF. DNA for the CDR3: TGCGCCAGCAGCCCGCCGGGGGTCAAAGGCGAGCAGTACTTC. Complete variable domain (other parts from reference TRBV5-1 and TRBJ2-7): KAGVTQTPRYLIKTRGQQVTLSCSPISGHRSVSWYQQTPGQGLQFLFEYFSETQRNKGNFPGRFSGRQFSNSRSEMNVSTLELGDSALYLCASSPPGVKGEQYFGPGTRLTVT.

This chain joins TRBV10-3 and TRBJ2-3; 13 nucleotides align to TRBD2. The length of the CDR3 is 18 residues. V lost 5 bases to trimming and J lost 0 bases; unmatched junction nucleotides: 8. Germline-derived CDR1 and CDR2 are ENHRY and SYGVKD. CDR3 DNA sequence: TGTGCCATCAGTCCCGGGACTAGCGGGGCCCCCAGCACAGATACGCAGTATTTT. It codes for CAISPGTSGAPSTDTQYF.

The gene calls are TRBV27 and TRBJ2-1; D is possibly TRBD1 (5 bases). The CDR3 is made up of 13 amino acids. Germline CDR1 is MNHEY and CDR2 is SMNVEV (reference sequence). Deletions cut 6 bases from V and 12 bases from J, with 18 bases between. The CDR3 DNA reads TGTGCCAGCAGGATCAGGGAATCGGGTTGGCAGTTCTTC. Translating gives CASRIRESGWQFF.

The V call is TRBV19, the J call TRBJ1-2; 7 nucleotides line up with TRBD1. This CDR3 is built from 19 residues. V gave up 5 bases and J gave up 7 bases; unmatched junction bases: 25. Germline V CDR1 and CDR2: LNHDA, SQIVND (reference sequence). The CDR3 nucleotides read TGTGCCAGTAGTCCCAACATTCCACAGGGGTCCGTGAGTCGCCGTGGCTACACCTTC. Its protein is CASSPNIPQGSVSRRGYTF.

The rearrangement uses TRBV5-6 and TRBJ2-5; 10 bases line up with TRBD2. The V and J ends lost 0 bases and 2 bases, in that order; junction bases with no gene match: 7. This CDR3 is built from 17 residues. From germline, CDR1 is SGHDT and CDR2 YYEEEE. CDR3 nucleotide sequence: TGTGCCAGCAGCTTGGCAGCGGGGGGGCGTCGGCAAGAGACCCAGTACTTC. The encoded protein is CASSLAAGGRRQETQYF.

The chain links TRBV5-1 to TRBJ2-3; D is perhaps TRBD2 (5 bases). This CDR3 has 13 residues. V lost 6 bases to trimming and J lost 5 bases, with 13 bases between them. Per the germline V gene, CDR1 is SGHRS and CDR2 is YFSETQ. The CDR3 reads CASIEDSEDTQYF. Here the CDR3 DNA reads TGCGCCAGCATCGAGGATAGCGAAGATACGCAGTATTTT.

The chain is built from TRBV4-2 and TRBJ1-6; D is unclear. The V end was cut by 1 base, the J end by 10 bases, with 5 bases between. Per germline, CDR1 LGHNA and CDR2 YNFKEQ. The CDR3 is 12 amino acids. CDR3 bases: TGTGCCAGCAGCCAAGGCGCCTCACCCCTCCACTTT. The encoded protein is CASSQGASPLHF.

This sequence joins TRBV5-1 and TRBJ2-5, with a tentative D call TRBD2 (6 bases). Germline values: CDR1 SGHRS, CDR2 YFSETQ. The CDR3 contains 13 residues. Trimming removed 3 bases at V and 3 bases at J, with 9 bases between. The CDR3 region is CASSSGGEETQYF. In DNA form, the CDR3 reads TGCGCCAGCAGCTCGGGCGGGGAAGAGACCCAGTACTTC.

V is TRBV9 and J is TRBJ2-3, with 7 bases lining up with TRBD1. This CDR3 has 12 amino acids. The germline CDR1 and CDR2 sequences are SGDLS and YYNGEE. Here the CDR3 reads CASAWDSDTQYF. The DNA of the CDR3 is TGTGCTAGTGCTTGGGACAGCGATACGCAGTATTTT.

This clone was found a few times. The chain joins TRBV2 to TRBJ1-2; a weak D match, TRBD1 (5 bases). CDR3 size: 12 residues. V lost 5 bases and J 3 bases, leaving 7 bases between the germline ends. Germline CDR1 reads SNHLY; CDR2 reads FYNNEI. The CDR3, as DNA: TGTGCCAGCAGTCTACAGGACTATGGCTACACCTTC. Its protein product is CASSLQDYGYTF.

This clone has just a few counts. The V gene is TRBV20-1, the J gene TRBJ2-2; D gene unclear. The CDR3 is 11 residues long. Germline V lookup: CDR1 DFQATT, CDR2 SNEGSKA (reference sequence). V was clipped by 3 bases and J by 4 bases, with 3 bases between them. The DNA of the CDR3 is TGCAGTGCTAGCTCCACCGGGGAGCTGTTTTTT. Translating it yields CSASSTGELFF.

This sequence joins TRBV19 and TRBJ2-5; D is uncertain. Germline V gives CDR1 LNHDA, CDR2 SQIVND (reference sequence). Trimming took 5 bases from V and 5 from J, leaving 6 bases between them. The CDR3 extends over 11 amino acids. This chain's CDR3 is CASSFGETQYF. The CDR3 nucleotides are TGTGCCAGTAGTTTCGGGGAGACCCAGTACTTC.

The chain combines TRBV29-1 with TRBJ2-1; D might be TRBD2 (5 bases). The CDR3 runs to 10 residues. V dropped 7 bases and J dropped 12 bases, with 13 bases sitting between them. Germline-derived CDR1 and CDR2 are SQVTM and ANQGSEA. The CDR3 sequence: CSAIEAGQFF. The CDR3 region has the DNA TGCAGCGCAATAGAGGCGGGGCAGTTCTTC.

V gene TRBV6-4 combines with J gene TRBJ2-3, with D possibly matching TRBD1 (5 bases). Per the germline V gene, CDR1 is MRHNA and CDR2 is SNTAGT. V gave up 11 bases and J gave up 2 bases, with 14 bases separating them. This CDR3 spans 13 amino acids. The CDR3 protein is CAAGQGHTDTQYF. CDR3 in DNA: TGTGCCGCTGGGCAGGGCCACACAGATACGCAGTATTTT.

In nucleotides, the CDR3 is TGTGCCAGCAGCAAAGTAAGGGTTTTCAACGGGAAAAGCACCGGGGAGCTGTTTTTT. Encoded protein: CASSKVRVFNGKSTGELFF. The chain employs TRBV21-1 and TRBJ2-2; the table's D call, TRBD2, has no DNA check behind it. TRBV21-1 is assigned pseudogene status. This CDR3 region has 19 residues.

This chain connects TRBV10-3 to TRBJ1-2, with a weak D call TRBD1 (6 bases). V lost 7 bases and J lost 7, with 16 bases in between. The CDR3 contains 13 residues. Germline V CDR1 and CDR2: ENHRY, SYGVKD. Here the CDR3 DNA reads TGTGCCATCACCGATCAGGGGATGGGTGGCTACACCTTC. It yields the protein CAITDQGMGGYTF.